Below are 28 T cell receptor beta chains sequenced from a single sample in a study of T cell responses to AZD1222 COVID-19 vaccine. Repertoires were generated with immunoSEQ multiplex PCR, while TCRdb's copy carries only in-frame clones and drops some. The sample contains roughly 80,000 clones, just over 90% of which appear only once. Sequenced here: peripheral blood, sampled on day 0 of AZD1222 vaccination. All receptors derive from an adult in good health.

This chain joins TRBV18 and TRBJ2-6; 7 positions match TRBD1. The J segment lost 2 bases and the V segment lost 2 bases, leaving 3 bases of the junction unmatched. The CDR3 contains 16 residues. Germline lookup yields CDR1 KGHSH and CDR2 LQKENI. CDR3 sequence: CASSPVQGTGANVLTF. The CDR3 DNA follows: TGTGCCAGCTCACCAGTACAGGGGACTGGGGCCAACGTCCTGACTTTC.

This clone was counted a few times. The chain joins TRBV7-2 to TRBJ2-3; TRBD1 agrees at 9 bases. The germline gives CDR1 SGHTA, CDR2 FQGNSA. V shed 5 bases, J shed 1 base, and the junction held 4 bases outside the gene matches. This CDR3 contains 15 residues. CDR3 DNA: TGTGCCAGCAGCCGCCGGGACAGGGGCACAGATACGCAGTATTTT. Translated, it gives CASSRRDRGTDTQYF.

The rearrangement joins TRBV19 to TRBJ2-1; 9 bases match TRBD2. The CDR3 loop spans 16 amino acids. Germline loops: CDR1 LNHDA, CDR2 SQIVND (reference sequence). Unmatched junction bases numbered 11, after V lost 10 bases and J lost 1 base. Here the CDR3 reads CATADSGRGSYNEQFF. The CDR3 coding sequence is TGTGCCACCGCCGATAGCGGGAGAGGTTCCTACAATGAGCAGTTCTTC.

The rearrangement links TRBV6-2 or TRBV6-3 to TRBJ1-2; D is unresolved. Per germline, CDR1 MNHEY and CDR2 SVGEGT. V gave up 6 bases and J gave up 8 bases, with 13 bases separating them. This CDR3 is 12 amino acids long. The CDR3 reads CASSPTLGGYTF. The DNA of the CDR3 is TGTGCCAGCAGCCCTACCCTCGGAGGCTACACCTTC.

The rearrangement links TRBV18 to TRBJ2-2; 12 nucleotides line up with TRBD2. The germline CDR1 and CDR2 sequences are KGHSH and LQKENI. V lost 6 bases and J lost 7; bases outside the gene matches: 9. The CDR3 is 16 residues long. The CDR3 DNA follows: TGTGCCAGCTCGCGGACTAGCGGGATGATGATCGGGGAGCTGTTTTTT. It translates to CASSRTSGMMIGELFF. The full variable domain, completed using reference TRBV18 and TRBJ2-2, is NAGVMQNPRHLVRRRGQEARLRCSPMKGHSHVYWYRQLPEEGLKFMVYLQKENIIDESGMPKERFSAEFPKEGPSILRIQQVVRGDSAAYFCASSRTSGMMIGELFFGEGSRLTVL.

In this sample, this clone turned up once. This chain uses TRBV5-5 with TRBJ1-2, with 8 positions matching TRBD1. V lost 1 base and J lost 1; bases outside the gene matches: 9. The CDR3 covers 17 residues. Germline CDR1 SGHKS, CDR2 YYEKEE (reference sequence). The CDR3 DNA is TGTGCCAGCAGCTTGCAGGACAGGGTGGATCGTAACTATGGCTACACCTTC. Translation: CASSLQDRVDRNYGYTF. Using reference TRBV5-5 and TRBJ1-2 for the parts outside the CDR3, the full variable domain is DAGVTQSPTHLIKTRGQQVTLRCSPISGHKSVSWYQQVLGQGPQFIFQYYEKEERGRGNFPDRFSARQFPNYSSELNVNALLLGDSALYLCASSLQDRVDRNYGYTFGSGTRLTVV.

The V gene is TRBV29-1, the J gene TRBJ2-7; 12 positions agree with TRBD2. Losses at the gene ends were 2 bases for V and 4 bases for J; bases not matched to a gene: 9. Germline V gene data show CDR1 as SQVTM and CDR2 as ANQGSEA. The CDR3 totals 16 residues. In DNA, the CDR3 is TGCAGCGTTGAACAAGGGCTAGCGGGAGGGCCTTACGAGCAGTACTTC. This translates into CSVEQGLAGGPYEQYF.

The rearrangement joins TRBV9 to TRBJ2-3; D is uncertain. V was trimmed by 3 bases and J by 3 bases, leaving 20 bases between them. From germline, CDR1 is SGDLS and CDR2 YYNGEE. The CDR3 runs 17 residues. The CDR3 nucleotides are TGTGCCAGCAGCGAGATCCCCGTTGGCCTAAGGACAGATACGCAGTATTTT. This gives the protein CASSEIPVGLRTDTQYF.

Turning to this clone: One end of the junction fails to match germline, which may point to a read error. The V and J genes are TRBV5-1 and TRBJ2-5, with a possible D match to TRBD2 (6 bases). Germline V gives CDR1 SGHRS, CDR2 YFSETQ. The CDR3 is made up of 16 amino acids. CDR3 protein: CASCLGYGGFQETQYF. The CDR3 DNA reads TGCGCCAGCTGCTTGGGGTACGGGGGTTTCCAAGAGACCCAGTACTTC.

J is TRBJ2-2 and V is TRBV7-9, with D possibly being TRBD1 (5 bases). This CDR3 is built from 13 residues. The V gene lost 2 bases and the J gene lost 6 bases, with 7 bases spanning the gap. Germline V gene lookup returns CDR1 SEHNR and CDR2 FQNEAQ (reference sequence). For the CDR3, the DNA is TGTGCCAGCAGCTTACCAGGGCCCGGGGAGCTGTTTTTT. The encoded protein is CASSLPGPGELFF.

This rearrangement joins TRBV5-4 to TRBJ2-3; D might be TRBD1 or TRBD2, each matching 5 bases. The germline CDR1 and CDR2 sequences are SGHNT and YYREEE (reference sequence). The CDR3 length is 17 residues. V lost 6 bases and J 0 bases, leaving 20 bases between the germline ends. CDR3 region: CASTPPGPGPSTDTQYF. As DNA, the CDR3 is TGTGCCAGCACCCCCCCGGGACCGGGACCAAGCACAGATACGCAGTATTTT.

The chain couples TRBV7-9 to TRBJ2-5; D uncertain. V lost 1 base, J lost 2 bases, and 8 bases lay in between. CDR3 length equals 14 residues. Germline loops: CDR1 SEHNR, CDR2 FQNEAQ (reference sequence). The CDR3 coding sequence is TGTGCCAGCAGCTTAGTAACCAGTCAAGAGACCCAGTACTTC. Protein: CASSLVTSQETQYF. The full variable domain, in which reference TRBV7-9 and TRBJ2-5 provide the parts outside the CDR3, is DTGVSQNPRHKITKRGQNVTFRCDPISEHNRLYWYRQTLGQGPEFLTYFQNEAQLEKSRLLSDRFSAERPKGSFSTLEIQRTEQGDSAMYLCASSLVTSQETQYFGPGTRLLVL.

The gene calls are TRBV28 and TRBJ1-5, with D uncertain. V dropped 6 bases and J dropped 8 bases, with 14 bases sitting between them. The CDR3 is 13 amino acids. Germline V gene data show CDR1 as MDHEN and CDR2 as SYDVKM. The CDR3 bases are TGTGCCAGCAGAAGGATGGGTCGCGAGCCCCAGCATTTT. As protein: CASRRMGREPQHF.

J is TRBJ2-7 and V is TRBV5-4; TRBD2 agrees at 13 bases. Germline trimming cut 0 bases from V and 6 bases from J; bases unmatched to any gene: 3. The CDR3 totals 15 residues. Germline V CDR1 and CDR2: SGHNT, YYREEE (reference sequence). The DNA for the CDR3 is TGTGCCAGCAGCTTGGATAGACTAGCGGGAGGCGAGCAGTACTTC. This encodes CASSLDRLAGGEQYF.

This sequence joins TRBV6-2 or TRBV6-3 and TRBJ1-4; D is perhaps TRBD1 (5 bases). This CDR3 is 15 amino acids long. The V gene lost 2 bases and the J gene lost 8 bases, with 15 bases spanning the gap. CDR1 MNHEY and CDR2 SVGEGT come from the germline V gene. CDR3 loop: CASSYRRGEGEKLFF. DNA of the CDR3: TGTGCCAGCAGTTACCGACGAGGGGAAGGCGAAAAACTGTTTTTT.

This clone was detected only a few times. The V gene is TRBV6-5, the J gene TRBJ1-1; the D gene is possibly TRBD1 (5 bases). The CDR3 is 13 residues long. The V end lost 6 bases, the J end lost 1 base, and 9 bases lay between the germline ends. Per the germline V gene, CDR1 is MNHEY and CDR2 is SVGAGI. The CDR3 DNA is TGTGCCAGCAGGGACCAGGGGAACACTGAAGCTTTCTTT. This sequence encodes CASRDQGNTEAFF.

This clone was picked up a small number of times. The CDR3 DNA reads TGCAGCGTTGAAGAGGGCTCTGGGGCCAACGTCCTGACTTTC. Translating gives CSVEEGSGANVLTF. The chain couples TRBV29-1 to TRBJ2-6; D is ambiguous. The CDR3 loop spans 14 amino acids. The V end lost 0 bases, the J end lost 0 bases, and 3 bases lay between the germline ends. The V gene's germline CDR1 is SQVTM and CDR2 ANQGSEA.

The CDR3 reads CASSRAVWTSGYNEQFF. The CDR3 DNA reads as TGTGCCAGCAGCCGAGCCGTCTGGACTAGCGGGTACAATGAGCAGTTCTTC. This chain links TRBV14 with TRBJ2-1; 11 nucleotides match TRBD2. After removal of 4 bases from V and 4 bases from J, the junction contained 9 bases not matched to a gene. CDR1 is SGHDN and CDR2 is FVKESK in the germline V gene. This CDR3 region has 17 residues.

The chain combines TRBV19 with TRBJ1-1, with D possibly matching TRBD1 (5 bases). CDR1 is LNHDA and CDR2 is SQIVND in the germline V gene (reference sequence). V was pared by 7 bases and J by 0 bases, with 12 bases between. The CDR3 has 14 amino acids. In nucleotides, the CDR3 is TGTGCCAGTAACCGAGGGGTTTTGAACACTGAAGCTTTCTTT. Translation: CASNRGVLNTEAFF.

This chain joins TRBV6-4 and TRBJ2-1; 7 bases agree with TRBD2. J lost 15 bases, V lost 0 bases, and 11 bases had no gene match. This CDR3 is built from 14 residues. Germline V lookup: CDR1 MRHNA, CDR2 SNTAGT. In nucleotides, the CDR3 is TGTGCCAGCAGTGACTCCGGTCTCGGGGAGGGAGCGTTCTTC. Translated, it gives CASSDSGLGEGAFF.

The chain uses TRBV28 and TRBJ2-1, with D tentatively TRBD2 (6 bases). V was shortened by 8 bases and J by 8 bases, with 16 bases between the two germline ends. This CDR3 has 13 residues. The germline CDR1 and CDR2 sequences are MDHEN and SYDVKM. The CDR3, as DNA: TGTGCCAGCCTAGCGCCAGGAAGCGATGAGCAGTTCTTC. Its translation is CASLAPGSDEQFF. The full variable domain, with the rest looked up from reference TRBV28 and TRBJ2-1, is DVKVTQSSRYLVKRTGEKVFLECVQDMDHENMFWYRQDPGLGLRLIYFSYDVKMKEKGDIPEGYSVSREKKERFSLILESASTNQTSMYLCASLAPGSDEQFFGPGTRLTVL.

The V and J genes are TRBV5-5 and TRBJ1-2; TRBD1 matches at 7 bases. Trimming cost V 2 bases and J 3 bases; bases outside gene matches: 1. CDR1 is SGHKS, CDR2 YYEKEE, per germline (reference sequence). CDR3 length: 13 amino acids. CDR3 sequence reads: CASSFGTDYGYTF. The DNA of the CDR3 is TGTGCCAGCAGCTTCGGGACAGACTATGGCTACACCTTC.

V usage is TRBV29-1 and J usage is TRBJ2-7, with 10 bases identical to TRBD1. Germline CDR1 and CDR2: SQVTM and ANQGSEA. V gave up 1 base and J gave up 3 bases; unmatched junction bases: 3. CDR3 size: 14 residues. This CDR3 is CSVEVGTGVYEQYF. The CDR3, as DNA: TGCAGCGTTGAAGTGGGGACAGGGGTCTACGAGCAGTACTTC.

The V call is TRBV27, the J call TRBJ2-5, with TRBD2 as a possible D gene (5 bases). The CDR3 consists of 16 residues. V dropped 5 bases and J dropped 5 bases, with 21 bases sitting between them. From germline, CDR1 is MNHEY and CDR2 SMNVEV (reference sequence). This CDR3 reads CASSLTRKMVRETQYF. The DNA of the CDR3 is TGTGCCAGCAGTCTAACTAGGAAGATGGTACGGGAGACCCAGTACTTC.

The chain is built from TRBV9 and TRBJ2-3; 11 nucleotides agree with TRBD2. Per germline, CDR1 SGDLS and CDR2 YYNGEE. CDR3 length equals 15 residues. J gave up 3 bases and V 0 bases, and 0 bases lay outside the gene matches. The CDR3 spells CASSVGTSGTDTQYF. DNA for the CDR3: TGTGCCAGCAGCGTAGGGACTAGCGGGACAGATACGCAGTATTTT.

CDR3 nucleotides: TGTGCCAGCAGTTTTTCACGCAATCAGCCCCAGCATTTT. It codes for CASSFSRNQPQHF. This chain joins TRBV27 and TRBJ1-5; D gene unclear. The germline V gene has CDR1 MNHEY and CDR2 SMNVEV (reference sequence). The V end was cut by 3 bases, the J end by 2 bases, with 5 bases between. This CDR3 region has 13 residues.

V and J are TRBV27 and TRBJ2-1; D possibly uses TRBD1 or TRBD2 (5 bases each). The CDR3 loop spans 16 amino acids. Germline lookup yields CDR1 MNHEY and CDR2 SMNVEV (reference sequence). The germline V and J ends were trimmed by 4 bases and 5 bases, with 18 bases remaining between them. CDR3 in amino acids: CASSSLGVALHNEQFF. The CDR3 DNA reads as TGTGCCAGCAGTTCCCTGGGGGTGGCTTTGCACAATGAGCAGTTCTTC.

This rearrangement joins TRBV19 to TRBJ2-5; D is tentatively TRBD1 or TRBD2 (5 bases each). Germline values: CDR1 LNHDA, CDR2 SQIVND (reference sequence). The CDR3 extends over 13 amino acids. Trimming took 5 bases from V and 5 from J, leaving 12 bases between them. The CDR3: CASSVGPWETQYF. The CDR3 DNA reads as TGTGCCAGTAGTGTGGGACCGTGGGAGACCCAGTACTTC.